Here is one T cell receptor beta chain with its context. The antigen is not known. Assay: immunoSEQ multiplex PCR; the TCRdb copy retains only in-frame clones and omits some. Of some 120,000 clones in the sample, around 88% were seen once. Sample time point: peripheral blood 6 weeks after treatment start. Patients were diagnosed with urothelial carcinoma, either locally advanced or metastatic. This CDR3 spans 15 amino acids. Germline loops: CDR1 ENHRY, CDR2 SYGVKD. The trim removed 6 bases at V and 1 base at J, leaving 9 bases unmatched. The record originates from a study of PD-L1 blockade in urothelial cancer. Study summary: The patients' atezolizumab therapy, 1,200 mg intravenously every 3 weeks, started at some point between 2013 and 2014. Blood underwent analysis 3 weeks (second dose) and 6 weeks after treatment began.

Study results and limitations: Durable-benefit cases showed more tumor-associated blood clone expansion at 3 weeks.

Source: PBMCs, taken around atezolizumab (anti-PD-L1) treatment. This chain links TRBV10-3 with TRBJ2-7, with 7 bases that match TRBD1. The TCR originated in a man aged 55-75 years with urothelial cancer. Here the CDR3 reads CAISPDRETSYEQYF. The DNA of the CDR3 is TGTGCCATCAGCCCCGACAGGGAGACGTCCTACGAGCAGTACTTC.